This T cell receptor beta chain appears in the sequencing data of a study of cytomegalovirus exposure and HLA in healthy donors. Study at large: The same platform used for the 500 to 850 first-cohort repertoires was also used for the 120 or so validation repertoires, as a later analysis reported.

This table comes from immunoSEQ multiplex PCR, and its TCRdb copy is limited to in-frame clones, with some not included. The table has 150,000 to 200,000 clones, around 84% seen once; the top ten hold roughly 7%. Separation from the roughly 670-subject first cohort characterized the 120-subject validation cohort, to which the donors belonged. Of note for this clone: Antigen unknown.

Broader study findings: According to a subsequent analysis, TCR clusters identified in the first cohort showed a tendency to co-occur across the 100 to 150 validation repertoires. The study flagged around 160 TCR beta chains as cytomegalovirus-associated.

J gave up 9 bases and V 6 bases, and 19 bases lay outside the gene matches. CDR3 length: 16 amino acids. The V gene's germline CDR1 is SGHKS and CDR2 YYEKEE (reference sequence). The TCR sequence derives from a man between 18 and 29 years old in good health and CMV-seropositive. The material sequenced was PBMCs. This chain links TRBV5-5 with TRBJ2-7; 9 bases align to TRBD1. The CDR3 coding sequence is TGTGCCAGCACCCCCGAACTTGACAGGGGGGGCCTTGGGCAGTACTTC. Amino acid sequence: CASTPELDRGGLGQYF.